Detailed here is one TCR beta chain. Methods used by the authors: Estimation of nucleated cell counts relied on the amplification of reference gene primers. The method was immunoSEQ multiplex PCR; TCRdb's version includes in-frame clones alone and lacks a portion of them. V and J calls plus clone size are reproduced from that table; the DNA served to infer D and trimming. The sample lists 90,000 to 130,000 clones, 88% occurring once. This sample is part of a study of blood T cell repertoires in COVID-19. Study in general: The study drew acute and convalescent COVID-19 samples from the United States, Italy and Spain. PBMCs, B-cell-depleted T cells, or T cells were the source of the cDNA or gDNA that made up the material.

Trimming at V came to 3 bases and at J to 4 bases, leaving 3 bases not matched to a gene. The CDR3 covers 15 residues. The germline CDR1 and CDR2 sequences are SGHAT and FQNNGV. This chain uses TRBV11-2 with TRBJ2-5, with 12 nucleotides matching TRBD2. This TCR came from a human donor in a cohort sampled during active COVID-19. The sequenced sample consisted of peripheral blood. CDR3: CASSLASGRGETQYF. CDR3 sequence (DNA): TGTGCCAGCAGCTTGGCTAGCGGGAGGGGAGAGACCCAGTACTTC.